The 3 T cell receptor beta chains below all came from one sample that was sequenced in a study of T cells in localized non-small cell lung cancer (dated by TCRdb to between 2020 and 2021). Library creation used the immunoSEQ multiplex PCR assay. TCRdb mirrors the immuneACCESS table, restricted to in-frame sequences. Some clones are absent from its copies; in checked studies, under half trace to an unresolved V gene, and the reason for the others is unknown. For this sample there are almost 5,500 clones; less than 40% appear just once. The ten largest clones represent roughly 7.7% of the sample. The sequenced sample was lung tumor tissue, obtained before any cancer treatment. The receptors originated from a male donor at least 60 years old with stage I squamous cell lung carcinoma.

The chain employs TRBV11-3 and TRBJ1-2, with D unclear. Germline V gene lookup returns CDR1 SGHNT and CDR2 YENEEA. Trimming removed 3 bases from V and 0 bases from J, with 11 bases in between. CDR3 length equals 15 residues. In DNA, the CDR3 is TGTGCCAGCAGCTTGGCTGGAGGTTCTAACTATGGCTACACCTTC. Its protein product is CASSLAGGSNYGYTF.

This chain's CDR3 is CASSVVVGVGETQYF. The CDR3 nucleotides read TGTGCCAGCAGCGTTGTGGTAGGGGTTGGCGAGACCCAGTACTTC. This chain connects TRBV9 to TRBJ2-5, with D possibly being TRBD1 (5 bases). This CDR3 is 15 amino acids long. V dropped 2 bases and J dropped 5 bases, with 16 bases sitting between them. Germline V lookup: CDR1 SGDLS, CDR2 YYNGEE.

This clone rates as medium-sized (0.01 to 0.1%). This chain links TRBV11-3 with TRBJ2-1; maybe TRBD1 (6 bases). Germline values: CDR1 SGHNT, CDR2 YENEEA. The CDR3 sequence is 14 residues long. Trimming took off 5 bases at V and 9 bases at J, with 17 bases between the two ends. The CDR3 is CASSREQGLVEQFF. The CDR3, as DNA: TGTGCCAGCAGCCGAGAGCAGGGGTTGGTTGAGCAGTTCTTC.